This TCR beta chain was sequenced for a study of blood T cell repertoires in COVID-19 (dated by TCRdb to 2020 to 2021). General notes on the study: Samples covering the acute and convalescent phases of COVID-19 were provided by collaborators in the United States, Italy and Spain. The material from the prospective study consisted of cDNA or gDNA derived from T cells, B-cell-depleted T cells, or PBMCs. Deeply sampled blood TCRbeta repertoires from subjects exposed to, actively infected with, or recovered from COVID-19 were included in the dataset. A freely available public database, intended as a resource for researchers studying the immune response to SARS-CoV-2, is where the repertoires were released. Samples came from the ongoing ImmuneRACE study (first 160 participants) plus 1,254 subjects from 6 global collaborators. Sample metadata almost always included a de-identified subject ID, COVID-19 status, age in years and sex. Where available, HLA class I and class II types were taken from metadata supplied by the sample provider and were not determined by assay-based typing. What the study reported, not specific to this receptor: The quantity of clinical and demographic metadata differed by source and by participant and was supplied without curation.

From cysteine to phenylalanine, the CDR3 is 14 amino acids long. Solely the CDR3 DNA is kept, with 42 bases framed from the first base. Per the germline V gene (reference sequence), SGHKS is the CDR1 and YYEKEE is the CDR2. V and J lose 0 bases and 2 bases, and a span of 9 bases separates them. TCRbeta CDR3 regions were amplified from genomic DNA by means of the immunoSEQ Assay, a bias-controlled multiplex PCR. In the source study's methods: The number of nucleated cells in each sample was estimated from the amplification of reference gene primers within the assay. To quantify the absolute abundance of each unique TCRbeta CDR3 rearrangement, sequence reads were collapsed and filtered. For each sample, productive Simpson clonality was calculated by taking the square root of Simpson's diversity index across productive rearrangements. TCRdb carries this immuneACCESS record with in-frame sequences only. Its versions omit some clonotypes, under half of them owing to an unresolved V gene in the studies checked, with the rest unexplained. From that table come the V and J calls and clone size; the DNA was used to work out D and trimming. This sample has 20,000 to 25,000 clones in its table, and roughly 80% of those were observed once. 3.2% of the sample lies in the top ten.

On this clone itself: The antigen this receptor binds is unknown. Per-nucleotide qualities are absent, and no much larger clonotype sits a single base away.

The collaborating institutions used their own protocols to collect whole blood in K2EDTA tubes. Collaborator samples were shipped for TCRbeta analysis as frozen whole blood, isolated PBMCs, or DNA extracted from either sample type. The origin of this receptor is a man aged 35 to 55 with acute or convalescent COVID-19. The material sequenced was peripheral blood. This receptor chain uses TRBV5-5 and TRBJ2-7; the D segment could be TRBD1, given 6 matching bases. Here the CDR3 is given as CASSLAQGPYEQYF. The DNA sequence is TGTGCCAGCAGCTTGGCACAGGGCCCCTACGAGCAGTACTTC.